This TCR beta chain was found in a study of early T cells in non-severe SARS-CoV-2 infection. Study-wide background: The authors sequenced bulk RNA from unsorted whole blood, leaving chains unpaired.

Study-level findings and limits: The matching step, a VDJdb search, favored anti-spike CD8 responses and missed private and CD4 specificities.

Unique molecular identifier tags were affixed to discrete cDNA molecules. TCRdb independently ran MiXCR on the 5' RACE reads; one entry per CDR3 protein. The repertoire holds over 55,000 distinct CDR3 sequences, 8% to 10% seen once, with less than 10% in the top ten. This clonotype was seen ten or more times. Its antigen is still unknown. The V gene's germline CDR1 is SGDLS and CDR2 YYNGEE. The CDR3 totals 16 residues. V lost 2 bases to trimming and J lost 4 bases; unmatched junction nucleotides: 6. This chain uses TRBV9 with TRBJ1-2, with 12 bases lining up with TRBD1. The TCR originated in an adult who was a healthcare worker with PCR-confirmed SARS-CoV-2 infection or an uninfected control (not recorded which). Material: whole blood. The CDR3 coding sequence is TGTGCCAGCAGCGTTAAGGGACAGGGGGCTGGCTATGGCTACACCTTC. Its translation: CASSVKGQGAGYGYTF.